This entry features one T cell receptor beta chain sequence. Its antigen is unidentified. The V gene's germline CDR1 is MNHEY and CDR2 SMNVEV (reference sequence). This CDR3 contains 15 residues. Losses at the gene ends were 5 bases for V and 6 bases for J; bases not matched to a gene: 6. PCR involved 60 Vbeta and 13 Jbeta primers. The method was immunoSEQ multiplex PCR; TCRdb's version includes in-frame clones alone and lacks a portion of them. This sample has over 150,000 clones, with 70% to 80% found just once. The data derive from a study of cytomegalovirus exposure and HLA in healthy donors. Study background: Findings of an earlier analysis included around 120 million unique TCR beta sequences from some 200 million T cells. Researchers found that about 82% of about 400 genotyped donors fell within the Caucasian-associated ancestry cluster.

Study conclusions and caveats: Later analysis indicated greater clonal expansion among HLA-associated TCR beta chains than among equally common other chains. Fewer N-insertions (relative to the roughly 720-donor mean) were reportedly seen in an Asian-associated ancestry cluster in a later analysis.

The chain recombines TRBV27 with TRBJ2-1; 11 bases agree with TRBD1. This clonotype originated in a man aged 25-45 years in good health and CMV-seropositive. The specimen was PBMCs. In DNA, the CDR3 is TGTGCCAGCAGTCAAGGACAGGGGGCGCGCAATGAGCAGTTCTTC. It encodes CASSQGQGARNEQFF.